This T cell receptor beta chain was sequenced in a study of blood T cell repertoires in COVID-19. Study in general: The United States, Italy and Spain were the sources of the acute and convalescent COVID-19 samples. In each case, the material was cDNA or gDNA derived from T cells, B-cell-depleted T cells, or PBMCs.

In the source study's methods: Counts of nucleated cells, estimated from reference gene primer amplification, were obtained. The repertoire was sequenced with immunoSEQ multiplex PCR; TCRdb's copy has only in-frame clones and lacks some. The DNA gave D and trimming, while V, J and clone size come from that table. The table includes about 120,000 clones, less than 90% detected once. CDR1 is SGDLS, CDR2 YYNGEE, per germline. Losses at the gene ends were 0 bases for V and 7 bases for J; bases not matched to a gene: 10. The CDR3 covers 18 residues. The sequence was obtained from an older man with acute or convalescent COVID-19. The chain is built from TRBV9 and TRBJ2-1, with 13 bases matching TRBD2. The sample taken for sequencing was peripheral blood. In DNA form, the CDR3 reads TGTGCCAGCAGCGTAGATCCAACTAGCGGGGGGGCACGGAATGAGCAGTTCTTC. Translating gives CASSVDPTSGGARNEQFF.